This T cell receptor beta chain is drawn from a study of early T cells in non-severe SARS-CoV-2 infection. Deletions cut 0 bases from V and 8 bases from J, with 6 bases between. Germline V lookup: CDR1 WNHNN, CDR2 SYGVQD (reference sequence). The CDR3 covers 12 residues. This clonotype was counted many times. MiXCR, applied by TCRdb to the 5' RACE reads, yields one record per CDR3 protein. The sample shows around 25,000 distinct CDR3 sequences, roughly 6% of them seen only once. What was sequenced was whole blood. J is TRBJ2-3 and V is TRBV10-1; D might be TRBD2 (6 bases). The receptor was isolated from an adult who was a healthcare worker with PCR-confirmed SARS-CoV-2 infection or an uninfected control (not recorded which). The CDR3 DNA is TGCGCCAGCAGTGAGTCGCGGGGTACGCAGTATTTT. It translates to CASSESRGTQYF.